The 23 T cell receptor beta chains below come from one sample, sequenced in a study of cytomegalovirus exposure and HLA in healthy donors. Clones were sequenced by immunoSEQ multiplex PCR, and TCRdb holds only the in-frame ones, with some missing. Among roughly 60,000 clones listed, 85% to 95% were seen once. The specimen was PBMCs. Every receptor here comes from a woman aged 18-29 years in good health and CMV-seropositive.

J is TRBJ2-1 and V is TRBV6-1, with no clear D. Germline CDR1 reads MNHNS; CDR2 reads SASEGT. V gave up 1 base and J gave up 2 bases, with 12 bases separating them. CDR3 size: 16 residues. The CDR3 sequence: CASSEVGLRPYNEQFF. In DNA, the CDR3 is TGTGCCAGCAGTGAAGTTGGCCTTCGCCCCTACAATGAGCAGTTCTTC.

This chain links TRBV6-4 with TRBJ1-3; D perhaps matches TRBD1 (5 bases). The CDR3 is made up of 14 amino acids. With 6 bases removed from V and 8 bases from J, the gap between germline ends came to 17 bases. Germline V gene lookup returns CDR1 MRHNA and CDR2 SNTAGT. CDR3: CASSRGDPGDTIYF. CDR3 coding DNA: TGTGCCAGCAGCCGGGGGGACCCGGGTGACACCATATATTTT.

CDR3 loop: CASSYLRGRGETQYF. The CDR3 bases are TGTGCCAGCAGTTACCTTCGGGGCCGGGGGGAGACCCAGTACTTC. This rearrangement joins TRBV6-5 to TRBJ2-5; tentatively, D is TRBD2 (6 bases). The V end was cut by 2 bases, the J end by 5 bases, with 15 bases between. The CDR3 loop spans 15 amino acids. CDR1 MNHEY and CDR2 SVGAGI come from the germline V gene.

The rearrangement uses TRBV27 and TRBJ2-5; no clear D. The assigned J gene may be wrong: the sequence end matches TRBJ2-7 better. The germline CDR1 and CDR2 sequences are MNHEY and SMNVEV (reference sequence). This CDR3 spans 15 amino acids. The CDR3 nucleotides read TGTGCCAGCAGTTTATCGGTTGGGCGAACCTACGAGCAGTACTTC. It codes for CASSLSVGRTYEQYF.

This chain joins TRBV7-9 and TRBJ1-2; D is uncertain. This CDR3 region has 15 residues. Trimming cost V 5 bases and J 0 bases, with 13 bases left between them. The germline CDR1 and CDR2 sequences are SEHNR and FQNEAQ (reference sequence). The CDR3 loop reads CASSTESATNYGYTF. The CDR3 region has the DNA TGTGCCAGCAGCACCGAGAGCGCGACTAACTATGGCTACACCTTC.

The chain links TRBV29-1 to TRBJ1-2; D is possibly TRBD1 (6 bases). There are 16 residues in the CDR3. Germline assignment: CDR1 SQVTM and CDR2 ANQGSEA. The germline V and J ends were trimmed by 0 bases and 5 bases, with 19 bases remaining between them. This CDR3 reads CSVEDLQGGARYGYTF. CDR3 nucleotide sequence: TGCAGCGTTGAAGATCTTCAAGGGGGGGCGAGGTATGGCTACACCTTC.

V usage is TRBV9 and J usage is TRBJ2-7; 7 positions match TRBD2. Trimming cost V 4 bases and J 3 bases; bases outside gene matches: 7. The length of the CDR3 is 14 residues. The germline CDR1 and CDR2 sequences are SGDLS and YYNGEE. CDR3 in amino acids: CASSLRTSSYEQYF. The CDR3 coding sequence is TGTGCCAGCAGCCTCCGGACTAGTAGCTACGAGCAGTACTTC.

The chain has TRBV19 and TRBJ2-1, with 8 nucleotides matching TRBD2. The CDR3 has 15 residues. V shed 1 base and J 7 bases; nucleotides not matched to a gene: 6. CDR1 is LNHDA and CDR2 is SQIVND in the germline V gene (reference sequence). In DNA form, the CDR3 reads TGTGCCAGTAGTATAGCTGGTAGCGGGGCTAATGAGCAGTTCTTC. Protein: CASSIAGSGANEQFF.

The CDR3 sequence: CASSIGWRDTQYF. In nucleotides, the CDR3 is TGTGCCAGTAGTATCGGGTGGAGAGATACGCAGTATTTT. This rearrangement joins TRBV19 to TRBJ2-3; D not certain. The germline V gene encodes CDR1 LNHDA and CDR2 SQIVND (reference sequence). This CDR3 has 13 amino acids. The ends were cut back, 3 bases at V and 5 bases at J, with 9 bases in the middle.

This chain uses TRBV5-1 with TRBJ2-3, with TRBD2 matching over 12 bases. CDR1 is SGHRS and CDR2 is YFSETQ in the germline V gene. The CDR3 is 16 residues long. The V and J ends lost 3 bases and 3 bases, in that order; junction bases with no gene match: 5. This CDR3 is CASSSSGGAITDTQYF. DNA for the CDR3: TGCGCCAGCAGCTCTAGCGGGGGGGCCATAACAGATACGCAGTATTTT.

The chain has TRBV27 and TRBJ1-2; 8 bases match TRBD1. Germline V gene data show CDR1 as MNHEY and CDR2 as SMNVEV (reference sequence). V lost 3 bases to trimming and J lost 8 bases; unmatched junction nucleotides: 5. The CDR3 runs to 13 residues. CDR3 loop: CASSFRDRRGYTF. CDR3 coding DNA: TGTGCCAGCAGTTTCCGGGACAGGCGCGGCTACACCTTC.

This clone was seen just once. This chain links TRBV30 with TRBJ2-4, with D possibly matching TRBD2 (6 bases). Germline lookup yields CDR1 GTSNPN and CDR2 SVGIG (reference sequence). The length of the CDR3 is 13 residues. Trimming cost V 5 bases and J 0 bases, with 8 bases left between them. CDR3 loop: CAWGGVAKNIQYF. CDR3 DNA sequence: TGTGCCTGGGGAGGGGTAGCCAAAAACATTCAGTACTTC. The whole variable domain, filled in from reference TRBV30 and TRBJ2-4, reads SQTIHQWPATLVQPVGSPLSLECTVEGTSNPNLYWYRQAAGRGLQLLFYSVGIGQISSEVPQNLSASRPQDRQFILSSKKLLLSDSGFYLCAWGGVAKNIQYFGAGTRLSVL.

The chain carries TRBV7-6 and TRBJ2-5, with TRBD2 matching over 12 bases. Judging by the DNA end, TRBJ2-7 fits better; the J call may be wrong. Germline V gene sequence: CDR1 SGHVS, CDR2 FNYEAQ. The CDR3 sequence is 14 residues long. CDR3 DNA: TGTGCCAGCAGCCCTAGCGGGAGGGAAGACGAGCAGTACTTC. Residues: CASSPSGREDEQYF.

The V call is TRBV4-1, the J call TRBJ1-3; tentative D call: TRBD1 (6 bases). There are 16 residues in the CDR3. Per germline, CDR1 MGHRA and CDR2 YSYEKL. V was trimmed by 4 bases and J by 0 bases, leaving 13 bases between them. The CDR3 nucleotides read TGCGCCAGCAGCCCCCGAACAGGGAACTCTGGAAACACCATATATTTT. Its translation: CASSPRTGNSGNTIYF.

The V and J genes are TRBV2 and TRBJ2-1; TRBD1 might be the D (5 bases). The CDR3 is 11 amino acids. V dropped 7 bases and J dropped 14 bases, with 15 bases sitting between them. The germline gives CDR1 SNHLY, CDR2 FYNNEI. The CDR3 is CASTTQGVEFF. For the CDR3, the DNA is TGTGCCAGCACCACGCAGGGCGTTGAGTTCTTC.

This chain joins TRBV6-1 and TRBJ1-5; D possibly corresponds to TRBD1 (5 bases). CDR3 length: 14 amino acids. V was pared by 2 bases and J by 7 bases, with 12 bases between. Germline-derived CDR1 and CDR2 are MNHNS and SASEGT. CDR3 bases: TGTGCCAGCAGTGAAAACGGGGGGTGGCAGCCCCAGCATTTT. Translating it yields CASSENGGWQPQHF.

The sample holds a few counts of this clone. The chain is built from TRBV6-6 and TRBJ1-2; D may be TRBD1 (5 bases). This CDR3 spans 12 amino acids. The V end lost 7 bases, the J end lost 3 bases, and 9 bases lay between the germline ends. The germline V gene encodes CDR1 MNHNY and CDR2 SVGAGI (reference sequence). The CDR3 protein is CASKEGDYGYTF. CDR3 nucleotides: TGTGCCAGCAAGGAAGGGGACTATGGCTACACCTTC.

The chain links TRBV5-3 to TRBJ2-7, with D possibly being TRBD2 (5 bases). TRBV5-3 is annotated as an ORF whose role is uncertain. V lost 4 bases and J lost 6, with 11 bases in between. This CDR3 is 12 amino acids long. CDR3 sequence (DNA): TGTGCCAGAAGCCCCTGTGAGGGCGAGCAGTACTTC. Translation: CARSPCEGEQYF.

This chain uses TRBV2 with TRBJ2-3, with 7 nucleotides matching TRBD2. Looked up from germline, CDR1 is SNHLY and CDR2 is FYNNEI. CDR3 length equals 15 residues. The trim removed 2 bases at V and 1 base at J, leaving 3 bases unmatched. CDR3 bases: TGTGCCAGCAGTGAAAGCGCGGGGGGCACAGATACGCAGTATTTT. Translation: CASSESAGGTDTQYF.

The chain couples TRBV4-2 to TRBJ2-7, with TRBD1 identical over 10 bases. Trimming took 4 bases from V and 3 from J; bases not matched to a gene: 9. CDR3 length: 16 amino acids. CDR1 is LGHNA and CDR2 is YNFKEQ in the germline V gene. The CDR3 region is CASSRNKGQGDYEQYF. CDR3 DNA: TGTGCCAGCAGCCGGAATAAAGGACAGGGGGACTACGAGCAGTACTTC.

This clone was seen once. The chain recombines TRBV9 with TRBJ2-1; TRBD2 might be the D (6 bases). CDR1 and CDR2 from the germline V gene are SGDLS and YYNGEE. The CDR3 consists of 13 residues. V was cut by 3 bases and J by 6 bases, with 10 bases left in between. CDR3 sequence reads: CASSAQLANEQFF. Written as DNA, the CDR3 is TGTGCCAGCAGCGCTCAACTAGCCAATGAGCAGTTCTTC.

This chain joins TRBV19 and TRBJ2-2; 8 nucleotides line up with TRBD1. The CDR3 totals 15 residues. Germline CDR1 LNHDA, CDR2 SQIVND (reference sequence). V lost 9 bases, J lost 1 base, and 7 bases stayed unmatched. The CDR3 nucleotides read TGTGCCAGCACCACCGGGACAGGGAACACCGGGGAGCTGTTTTTT. Amino acids: CASTTGTGNTGELFF.

The CDR3: CASSGTGDYEQYF. CDR3 nucleotide sequence: TGTGCCAGCAGTGGTACAGGGGACTACGAGCAGTACTTC. The rearrangement joins TRBV2 to TRBJ2-7, with TRBD1 matching 7 bases. CDR1 is SNHLY and CDR2 is FYNNEI in the germline V gene. The CDR3 runs to 13 residues. J was trimmed by 3 bases and V by 4 bases; bases with no gene match: 3.